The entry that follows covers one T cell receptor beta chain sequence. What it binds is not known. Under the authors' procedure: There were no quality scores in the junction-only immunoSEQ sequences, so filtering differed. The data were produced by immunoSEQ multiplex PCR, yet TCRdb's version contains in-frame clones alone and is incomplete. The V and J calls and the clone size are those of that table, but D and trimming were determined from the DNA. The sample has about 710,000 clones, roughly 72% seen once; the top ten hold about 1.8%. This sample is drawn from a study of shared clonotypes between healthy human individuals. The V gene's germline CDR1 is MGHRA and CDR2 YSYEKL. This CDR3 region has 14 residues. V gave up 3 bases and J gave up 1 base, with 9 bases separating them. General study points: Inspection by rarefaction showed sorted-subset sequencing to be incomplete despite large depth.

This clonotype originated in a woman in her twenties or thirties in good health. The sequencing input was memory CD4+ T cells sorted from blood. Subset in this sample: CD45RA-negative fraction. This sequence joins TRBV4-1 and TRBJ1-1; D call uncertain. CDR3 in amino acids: CASSQYYRNTEAFF. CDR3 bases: TGCGCCAGCAGCCAGTACTACAGGAACACTGAAGCTTTCTTT.